The 32 T cell receptor beta chains below come from one sample, sequenced in a study of T cells after posttransplantation cyclophosphamide. Assay used: immunoSEQ multiplex PCR; TCRdb lists only in-frame clones, some missing. The sample yields around 35,000 clones, without any singletons. Sequencing was done on a sample of PBMCs. The receptor set was obtained from a girl between 10 and 17 years old in good health, CMV-negative, and a related stem cell transplant donor.

The V and J genes are TRBV13 and TRBJ2-4, with 16 nucleotides matching TRBD2. Per the germline V gene, CDR1 is PRHDT and CDR2 is FYEKMQ (reference sequence). V was pared by 5 bases and J by 11 bases, with 9 bases of the junction left unmatched. The CDR3 consists of 16 residues. CDR3 nucleotides: TGTGCCAGCAGCCTCATAGGGACTAGCGGGGGGGACGTTCAGTACTTC. Its translation is CASSLIGTSGGDVQYF.

This clone was seen more than once but under ten times. The chain uses TRBV2 and TRBJ1-4, with D unclear. CDR1 and CDR2 (germline): SNHLY, FYNNEI. V gave up 7 bases and J gave up 8 bases, with 14 bases separating them. CDR3 length: 13 amino acids. The DNA for the CDR3 is TGTGCCAGCAAACTCGACGGAGGCGAAAAACTGTTTTTT. Encoded protein: CASKLDGGEKLFF. The full variable domain, rest sourced from reference TRBV2 and TRBJ1-4, is EPEVTQTPSHQVTQMGQEVILRCVPISNHLYFYWYRQILGQKVEFLVSFYNNEISEKSEIFDDQFSVERPDGSNFTLKIRSTKLEDSAMYFCASKLDGGEKLFFGSGTQLSVL.

The sample holds many counts of this clone. V and J are TRBV2 and TRBJ1-4; no clear D gene. Germline V gene data show CDR1 as SNHLY and CDR2 as FYNNEI. Trimming stripped 7 bases from V and 2 bases from J, with 8 bases between. The CDR3 extends over 13 amino acids. CDR3 bases: TGTGCCAGCAACCGGTTTACTAATGAAAAACTGTTTTTT. This encodes CASNRFTNEKLFF.

This clone was detected ten times or more. V and J are TRBV15 and TRBJ2-7; TRBD1 agrees at 11 bases. V shed 1 base, J shed 3 bases, and the junction held 5 bases outside the gene matches. CDR3 length: 16 residues. Germline loops: CDR1 LNHNV, CDR2 YYDKDF (reference sequence). CDR3 loop: CATSRAGGQGGYEQYF. The CDR3 DNA is TGTGCCACCAGCAGAGCGGGGGGACAGGGGGGCTACGAGCAGTACTTC.

The table lists this clone with many counts. The CDR3 loop is CASRRRGQPQHF. The CDR3 region has the DNA TGTGCCAGCCGAAGAAGGGGCCAGCCCCAGCATTTT. The V call is TRBV27, the J call TRBJ1-5; a weak D match, TRBD1 (5 bases). V lost 8 bases and J 7 bases, leaving 12 bases between the germline ends. CDR1 is MNHEY, CDR2 SMNVEV, per germline (reference sequence). The CDR3 sequence is 12 residues long.

In its sample, this clone was seen many times. This chain joins TRBV28 and TRBJ2-7, with D perhaps TRBD2 (5 bases). The CDR3 is made up of 14 amino acids. Trimming removed 6 bases at V and 2 bases at J, with 14 bases between. The germline V gene has CDR1 MDHEN and CDR2 SYDVKM. Here the CDR3 DNA reads TGTGCCAGCAGAGACTCTAACGGGGCCTACGAGCAGTACTTC. It translates to CASRDSNGAYEQYF.

This clone showed up many times. The V gene is TRBV4-1, the J gene TRBJ2-7, with 9 bases aligning to TRBD1. The germline V gene has CDR1 MGHRA and CDR2 YSYEKL. V gave up 0 bases and J gave up 3 bases; unmatched junction bases: 3. The CDR3 spans 15 residues. CDR3 amino acids: CASSQEPGQGYEQYF. Here the CDR3 DNA reads TGCGCCAGCAGCCAAGAACCGGGACAGGGCTACGAGCAGTACTTC.

At least ten counts were recorded for this clone. V usage is TRBV30 and J usage is TRBJ1-2; D is ambiguous. V was trimmed by 0 bases and J by 4 bases, leaving 15 bases between them. CDR1 is GTSNPN, CDR2 SVGIG, per germline (reference sequence). The length of the CDR3 is 15 residues. The DNA for the CDR3 is TGTGCCTGGAGTGTAGCACAGCATAATCCCTATGGCTACACCTTC. Protein product: CAWSVAQHNPYGYTF. The full variable domain, in which reference TRBV30 and TRBJ1-2 provide the parts outside the CDR3, is SQTIHQWPATLVQPVGSPLSLECTVEGTSNPNLYWYRQAAGRGLQLLFYSVGIGQISSEVPQNLSASRPQDRQFILSSKKLLLSDSGFYLCAWSVAQHNPYGYTFGSGTRLTVV.

This clone appeared many times. The J gene is TRBJ1-4, the V gene TRBV28; 9 nucleotides align to TRBD1. The CDR3 is 15 residues long. V lost 6 bases, J lost 5 bases, and 7 bases stayed unmatched. Germline values: CDR1 MDHEN, CDR2 SYDVKM. The CDR3 loop is CASRPRQGGNEKLFF. The CDR3 nucleotides are TGTGCCAGCAGACCAAGACAGGGGGGAAATGAAAAACTGTTTTTT.

In its sample, this clone was seen many times. The same CDR3 can be traced to other DNA sequences in this sample. The chain carries TRBV28 and TRBJ1-5; 10 bases line up with TRBD1. This CDR3 is 15 amino acids long. The V segment lost 2 bases and the J segment 2 bases; nucleotides outside the gene matches: 0. CDR1 is MDHEN and CDR2 is SYDVKM in the germline V gene. CDR3: CASSLGTGGNQPQHF. The CDR3 DNA reads as TGTGCCAGCAGTTTAGGGACAGGGGGCAATCAGCCCCAGCATTTT.

This clone was seen more than once but under ten times. This chain uses TRBV5-6 with TRBJ2-3; D unclear. The germline V gene encodes CDR1 SGHDT and CDR2 YYEEEE. The CDR3 covers 13 residues. V was pared by 0 bases and J by 4 bases, with 6 bases between. The CDR3 region has the DNA TGTGCCAGCAGCTTGGCGGGTGCAGATACGCAGTATTTT. Its protein is CASSLAGADTQYF.

This clone was counted ten times or more. The chain joins TRBV19 to TRBJ1-1; 7 bases are shared with TRBD1. Germline CDR1 LNHDA, CDR2 SQIVND (reference sequence). The CDR3 spans 12 residues. The V and J ends lost 5 bases and 7 bases, in that order; junction bases with no gene match: 4. The CDR3 DNA is TGTGCCAGTAGTGAGGGGACAGTTGAAGCTTTCTTT. The encoded protein is CASSEGTVEAFF.

This clone occurred a few times. The rearrangement links TRBV25-1 to TRBJ2-6; 9 bases map to TRBD1. The CDR3 runs 17 residues. V trimming: 6 bases; J trimming: 1 base; junction bases outside the gene matches: 7. Germline assignment: CDR1 MGHDK and CDR2 SYGVNS. The CDR3, as DNA: TGTGCCAGCAGGGCGGGACAGGGCCTTTCTGGGGCCAACGTCCTGACTTTC. Its translation is CASRAGQGLSGANVLTF.

This clone was recorded a few times. This sequence joins TRBV6-4 and TRBJ2-1; TRBD1 matches 10 bases. CDR1 is MRHNA, CDR2 SNTAGT, per germline. V lost 3 bases and J lost 6; bases outside the gene matches: 2. CDR3 length equals 14 residues. The DNA of the CDR3 is TGTGCCAGCAGTGAGACAGGGGGCTTCAATGAGCAGTTCTTC. This translates into CASSETGGFNEQFF.

This clone came up many times. The chain has TRBV2 and TRBJ2-7; 7 nucleotides match TRBD2. The germline V gene encodes CDR1 SNHLY and CDR2 FYNNEI. The length of the CDR3 is 16 residues. After removal of 6 bases from V and 3 bases from J, the junction contained 14 bases not matched to a gene. The DNA of the CDR3 is TGTGCCAGCAGCAACCTACCGTGGGGAGGGAACTACGAGCAGTACTTC. Residues: CASSNLPWGGNYEQYF.

This clone was counted many times. The rearrangement uses TRBV30 and TRBJ1-2; no clear D gene. The V and J ends lost 4 bases and 2 bases respectively, with 11 bases between them. Germline V gene data show CDR1 as GTSNPN and CDR2 as SVGIG (reference sequence). This CDR3 is 13 amino acids long. The CDR3 sequence is CAWKPGSNYGYTF. The DNA of the CDR3 is TGTGCCTGGAAACCCGGGTCCAACTATGGCTACACCTTC.

Ten or more counts support this clone. CDR3 bases: TGTGCCAGCAGTTTAGGAGGGCTTGGCAATGAAAAACTGTTTTTT. It is translated as CASSLGGLGNEKLFF. The gene calls are TRBV28 and TRBJ1-4; D not certain. Trimming removed 2 bases from V and 5 bases from J, with 12 bases in between. The germline gives CDR1 MDHEN, CDR2 SYDVKM. The CDR3 loop spans 15 amino acids.

This clone was found many times. The chain links TRBV19 to TRBJ1-5; D is unclear. Trimming removed 3 bases from V and 5 bases from J, with 8 bases in between. This CDR3 has 13 residues. Germline assignment: CDR1 LNHDA and CDR2 SQIVND (reference sequence). CDR3 in DNA: TGTGCCAGTAGTATTACGGGAGATCAGCCCCAGCATTTT. Translated: CASSITGDQPQHF.

This clone has ten or more counts. Mismatch with germline at one junction end may stem from a read error. This chain joins TRBV5-1 and TRBJ2-7; maybe TRBD1 (6 bases). CDR1 and CDR2 (germline): SGHRS, YFSETQ. This CDR3 contains 14 residues. CDR3 loop: CASSSLPWTDSFHF. The DNA for the CDR3 is TGCGCCAGCAGCTCCTTACCCTGGACAGACTCCTTCCACTTC.

The sample holds a few counts of this clone. At one of its ends the junction is not consistent with the germline gene, which may arise from a read error. The CDR3 here is CARSVELRTDTQYF. The CDR3 DNA follows: TGTGCCAGGAGCGTAGAACTCCGCACAGATACGCAGTATTTT. The gene calls are TRBV9 and TRBJ2-3; D unclear. The CDR3 has 14 amino acids. Germline V CDR1 and CDR2: SGDLS, YYNGEE.

This clone was seen ten or more times. This sequence joins TRBV11-2 and TRBJ1-1, with D unclear. CDR3 length equals 15 residues. The V and J ends lost 5 bases and 1 base respectively, with 14 bases between them. Germline V gene data show CDR1 as SGHAT and CDR2 as FQNNGV. This chain's CDR3 is CASSPARSPNTEAFF. In nucleotides, the CDR3 is TGTGCCAGCAGCCCCGCAAGGAGTCCGAACACTGAAGCTTTCTTT.

The chain's CDR3 is CASSQGYEQYF. The CDR3 nucleotides read TGCGCCAGCAGTCAGGGCTACGAGCAGTACTTC. The chain joins TRBV5-1 to TRBJ2-7; D is perhaps TRBD1 (5 bases). This CDR3 has 11 amino acids. V lost 5 bases, J lost 3 bases, and 6 bases lay in between. Per the germline V gene, CDR1 is SGHRS and CDR2 is YFSETQ. The entire variable domain, with the rest obtained from reference TRBV5-1 and TRBJ2-7, is as follows: KAGVTQTPRYLIKTRGQQVTLSCSPISGHRSVSWYQQTPGQGLQFLFEYFSETQRNKGNFPGRFSGRQFSNSRSEMNVSTLELGDSALYLCASSQGYEQYFGPGTRLTVT.

This rearrangement joins TRBV28 to TRBJ1-4; 11 bases match TRBD1. With V trimmed by 5 bases and J by 8 bases, 10 bases remained unmatched. CDR3 length: 16 amino acids. Germline CDR1 and CDR2: MDHEN and SYDVKM. In DNA, the CDR3 is TGTGCCAGCAGTACCCATTCCGGGACAGGGGGGGAAAAACTGTTTTTT. This encodes CASSTHSGTGGEKLFF.

This clone was detected a few times. The chain has TRBV30 and TRBJ2-2; 8 nucleotides match TRBD2. V shed 8 bases, J shed 6 bases, and the junction held 14 bases outside the gene matches. The CDR3 spans 15 residues. Germline CDR1 is GTSNPN and CDR2 is SVGIG (reference sequence). The CDR3 coding sequence is TGTGCCGCAAAGCCGGGCGGGAGGTCCGCCGGGGAGCTGTTTTTT. Its protein is CAAKPGGRSAGELFF.

This clone was observed at least ten times. The chain couples TRBV5-1 to TRBJ1-2, with 8 bases aligning to TRBD1. Trimming took 3 bases from V and 5 from J; bases not matched to a gene: 12. The CDR3 has 16 amino acids. CDR1 is SGHRS and CDR2 is YFSETQ in the germline V gene. Here the CDR3 reads CASSSRTGPPLYGYTF. The CDR3 DNA reads as TGCGCCAGCAGCTCACGGACAGGGCCCCCTCTATATGGCTACACCTTC.

This clone was recorded many times. The chain couples TRBV5-4 to TRBJ2-5; TRBD1 is a possible D gene (6 bases). The CDR3 has 14 residues. Trimming took 1 base from V and 4 from J, leaving 11 bases between them. Looked up from germline, CDR1 is SGHNT and CDR2 is YYREEE (reference sequence). The CDR3, as DNA: TGTGCCAGCAGCTTGTGGCAGGGGACAGAGACCCAGTACTTC. Translation: CASSLWQGTETQYF.

Many counts were recorded for this clone. V gene TRBV4-1 combines with J gene TRBJ2-7; weak D call: TRBD1 (5 bases). The CDR3 length is 15 residues. CDR1 and CDR2 (germline): MGHRA, YSYEKL. The ends were cut back, 1 base at V and 0 bases at J, with 10 bases in the middle. The CDR3 DNA follows: TGCGCCAGCAGCCAAGTTCCCGACAGCTCCTACGAGCAGTACTTC. Residues: CASSQVPDSSYEQYF.

The genes are TRBV6-4 and TRBJ2-3; 10 bases are a match to TRBD2. J was trimmed by 3 bases and V by 4 bases; bases with no gene match: 1. The germline V gene encodes CDR1 MRHNA and CDR2 SNTAGT. The CDR3 totals 14 residues. CDR3 amino acids: CASSGAGGTDTQYF. CDR3 nucleotides: TGTGCCAGCAGTGGAGCGGGGGGGACAGATACGCAGTATTTT.

V gene TRBV25-1 combines with J gene TRBJ2-1; TRBD2 matches 10 bases. There are 14 residues in the CDR3. Per the germline V gene, CDR1 is MGHDK and CDR2 is SYGVNS. V was clipped by 3 bases and J by 6 bases; unmatched bases: 2. The CDR3 here is CASSEGLALNEQFF. In nucleotides, the CDR3 is TGTGCCAGCAGTGAGGGACTAGCGCTCAATGAGCAGTTCTTC.

This clone has a count of ten or more. CDR3 coding DNA: TGTGCCAGCAGCAAATCCCAGGGACAGCATTCACCCCTCCACTTT. Translation gives CASSKSQGQHSPLHF. The chain recombines TRBV21-1 with TRBJ1-6; TRBD1 reflects the table's D call only, with no check against the DNA. TRBV21-1 is termed a pseudogene. CDR3 length equals 15 residues.

This clone was detected only a few times. CDR3 nucleotides: TGTGCCAGCAGGGCGACAGGGGACATCTATGGCTACACCTTC. Its protein is CASRATGDIYGYTF. The chain uses TRBV27 and TRBJ1-2, with 8 bases identical to TRBD1. There are 14 residues in the CDR3. CDR1 and CDR2 from the germline V gene are MNHEY and SMNVEV (reference sequence). V shed 6 bases and J 4 bases; nucleotides not matched to a gene: 7.

This clone has at least ten counts. CDR3 sequence reads: CASSRSKSRGQAIYGYTF. The DNA of the CDR3 is TGTGCCAGCAGCCGAAGTAAATCAAGGGGCCAGGCGATTTATGGCTACACCTTC. The rearrangement uses TRBV13 and TRBJ1-2, with D perhaps TRBD1 (5 bases). The length of the CDR3 is 18 residues. Germline V lookup: CDR1 PRHDT, CDR2 FYEKMQ (reference sequence). The V end lost 5 bases, the J end lost 5 bases, and 27 bases lay between the germline ends.